A single TCR beta chain is shown here with its context. Regarding time point: blood 4 weeks post-SBRT, at nephrectomy. The treatment: 15 Gy SBRT to primary tumor, nephrectomy 4 weeks later. Trimming took off 2 bases at V and 0 bases at J, with 10 bases between the two ends. The CDR3 sequence is 15 residues long. The germline V gene encodes CDR1 MNHNS and CDR2 SASEGT. This sample was included in a study of radiation and T cells in renal cell carcinoma. Clones were sequenced by immunoSEQ multiplex PCR, and TCRdb holds only the in-frame ones, with some missing. The sample contains around 81,000 clones, around 81% of which appear only once.

The sample consisted of blood, taken from a patient whose treatment included radiotherapy and nephrectomy. The chain is built from TRBV6-1 and TRBJ1-2; the D is unclear. This TCR derives from a man between 50 and 59 years old with renal cell carcinoma. As DNA, the CDR3 is TGTGCCAGCAGTGAACTGGGCTCCGCTAACTATGGCTACACCTTC. Translation gives CASSELGSANYGYTF.